This T cell receptor beta chain was identified in a study of identical twins. Broader study findings: Interpretation of the results relied on cross-sectional statistical analysis and not on following the same donors. Possibly, invariant MAIT and iNKT cells partly confounded zero-insertion analyses.

The CDR3 has 15 residues. Germline CDR1 reads LGHNA; CDR2 reads YNFKEQ. The V gene end was trimmed by 1 base and the J gene end by 8 bases; junction bases not matched to a gene: 5. TCRdb re-analysed the 5' RACE reads in MiXCR, keeping a single row per CDR3 protein. The repertoire includes hundreds of thousands of distinct CDR3 sequences, more than 6.5% of them detected once, and roughly 2% sits in the top ten. There are a few counts of this clonotype. No antigen is known for it. The same specimen was also included in a second study, on yellow fever vaccine responses in identical twins.

The receptor comes from a woman between 18 and 29 years old in good health. The chain couples TRBV4-2 to TRBJ1-3; 10 nucleotides match TRBD1. The sequenced material came from memory (CD45RO+) T cells sorted from blood. CDR3 protein: CASSQADRGPYTIYF. CDR3 nucleotides: TGTGCCAGCAGCCAAGCAGACAGGGGGCCGTACACCATATATTTT.